This TCR beta chain came from a study of T cells in Graves' hyperthyroidism and ophthalmopathy. This CDR3 contains 15 residues. V was pared by 3 bases and J by 3 bases, with 8 bases of the junction left unmatched. Looked up from germline, CDR1 is MGHRA and CDR2 is YSYEKL. Amplified regions were TCR beta CDR3 sequences from RNA transcripts. An initial round of RT-PCR targeting the TCR CDR3 relied on the HTBI primer set. From the multiplex PCR reads, TCRdb called clonotypes with MiXCR, one entry per CDR3 protein. Altogether around 350,000 distinct CDR3 sequences are present, 15% to 20% being singletons, with the ten largest covering 3.7%.

This clonotype was obtained from a woman younger than 35 with Graves' hyperthyroidism. The V gene is TRBV4-1, the J gene TRBJ2-7; 7 bases map to TRBD1. Sequencing used blood. This CDR3 reads CASSHPPTGVYEQYF. The CDR3 DNA follows: TGCGCCAGCAGCCACCCGCCTACAGGGGTCTACGAGCAGTACTTC.